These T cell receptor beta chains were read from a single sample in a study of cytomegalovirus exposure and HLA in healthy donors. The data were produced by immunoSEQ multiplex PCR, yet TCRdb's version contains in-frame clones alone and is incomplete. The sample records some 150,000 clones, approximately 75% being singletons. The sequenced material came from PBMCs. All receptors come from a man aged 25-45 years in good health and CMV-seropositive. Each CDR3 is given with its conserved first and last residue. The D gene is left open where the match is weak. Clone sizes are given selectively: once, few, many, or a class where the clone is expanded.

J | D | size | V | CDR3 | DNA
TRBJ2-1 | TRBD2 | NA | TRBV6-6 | CASSKKSGGAFNEQFF | TGTGCCAGCAGTAAAAAGAGCGGGGGGGCGTTCAATGAGCAGTTCTTC
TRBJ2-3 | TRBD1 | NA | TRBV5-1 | CASSLGQGSTDTQYF | TGCGCCAGCAGCTTGGGACAGGGTAGCACAGATACGCAGTATTTT
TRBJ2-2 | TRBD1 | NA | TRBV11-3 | CASSPGDRAVGELFF | TGTGCCAGCAGCCCAGGGGACAGGGCAGTCGGGGAGCTGTTTTTT
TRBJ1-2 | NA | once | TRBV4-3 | CASSDGGYGYTF | TGCGCCAGCAGCGACGGGGGTTATGGCTACACCTTC
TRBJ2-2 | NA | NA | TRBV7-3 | CASGDSLNTGELFF | TGTGCCAGTGGGGACTCCTTGAACACCGGGGAGCTGTTTTTT
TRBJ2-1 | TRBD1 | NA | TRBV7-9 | CASSLTGQTNEQFF | TGTGCCAGCAGCTTAACGGGACAGACGAATGAGCAGTTCTTC
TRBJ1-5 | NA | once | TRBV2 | CASIGPGGNQPQHF | TGTGCCAGCATCGGACCAGGGGGCAATCAGCCCCAGCATTTT
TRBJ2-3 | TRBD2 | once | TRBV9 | CASSASPGGSDTQYF | TGTGCCAGCAGCGCGTCTCCGGGGGGTTCAGATACGCAGTATTTT
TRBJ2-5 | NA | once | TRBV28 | CASSSLQETQYF | TGTGCCAGCAGTTCTCTCCAAGAGACCCAGTACTTC
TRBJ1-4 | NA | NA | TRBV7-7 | CASSMGLNEKLFF | TGTGCCAGCAGTATGGGCCTTAATGAAAAACTGTTTTTT
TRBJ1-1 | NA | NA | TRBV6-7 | CASRGGGTEAFF | TGTGCCAGCAGAGGGGGGGGTACTGAAGCTTTCTTT
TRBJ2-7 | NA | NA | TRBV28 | CASSLPGVSYEQYF | TGTGCCAGCAGTTTACCAGGGGTGTCCTACGAGCAGTACTTC
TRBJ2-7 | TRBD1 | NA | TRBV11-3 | CASSWTGGSHEQYF | TGTGCCAGCAGTTGGACAGGGGGCAGCCACGAGCAGTACTTC